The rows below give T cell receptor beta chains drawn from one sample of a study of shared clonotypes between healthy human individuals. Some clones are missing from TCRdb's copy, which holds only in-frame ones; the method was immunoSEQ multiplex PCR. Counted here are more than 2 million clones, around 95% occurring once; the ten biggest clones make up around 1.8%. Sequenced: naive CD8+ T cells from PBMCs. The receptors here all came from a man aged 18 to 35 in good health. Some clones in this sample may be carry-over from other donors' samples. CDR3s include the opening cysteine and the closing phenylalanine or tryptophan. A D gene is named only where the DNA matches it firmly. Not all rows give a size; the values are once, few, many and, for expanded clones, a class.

CASSRQILDTEAFF,TGTGCCAGCAGCCGGCAGATCCTTGACACTGAAGCTTTCTTT,-,-,TRBJ1-1,TRBV27
CASTLSRGYDEQYF,TGTGCCAGCACCCTATCTAGGGGTTACGACGAGCAGTACTTC,-,-,TRBJ2-7,TRBV2
CASSQRGAGVEQYF,TGCGCCAGCAGCCAGAGGGGGGCTGGGGTCGAGCAGTACTTC,-,-,TRBJ2-7,TRBV5-1
CAWSVRSGYEQYF,TGTGCCTGGAGTGTACGTTCGGGATACGAGCAGTACTTC,-,-,TRBJ2-7,TRBV30
CASSPGIETRPYNEQFF,TGTGCCAGCAGCCCGGGTATTGAGACCCGCCCCTACAATGAGCAGTTCTTC,-,once,TRBJ2-1,TRBV11-2
CASSVEGGRSTDTQYF,TGTGCCAGCAGCGTAGAAGGAGGCAGAAGCACAGATACGCAGTATTTT,-,-,TRBJ2-3,TRBV9
CASSADSYEQYF,TGCGCCAGCAGTGCGGACTCCTACGAGCAGTACTTC,-,-,TRBJ2-7,TRBV10-2
CASSQELAGAYEQYF,TGTGCCAGCAGCCAAGAACTAGCGGGAGCCTACGAGCAGTACTTC,TRBD2,-,TRBJ2-7,TRBV4-2
CASSLGQRNTEAFF,TGTGCCAGCAGCTTAGGCCAGAGGAACACTGAAGCTTTCTTT,-,-,TRBJ1-1,TRBV11-2
CASSLVGDLEQYF,TGCGCCAGCAGCTTGGTTGGGGATCTCGAGCAGTACTTC,-,-,TRBJ2-7,TRBV5-1
CASSPWAGTSGKFEQFF,TGTGCCAGCAGCCCATGGGCGGGGACTAGCGGGAAATTTGAGCAGTTCTTC,TRBD2,once,TRBJ2-1,TRBV7-6
CASSPGAGGYEQYF,TGTGCCAGCTCACCAGGGGCGGGAGGATACGAGCAGTACTTC,TRBD2,-,TRBJ2-7,TRBV18
CASSFPGTERYEQYF,TGTGCCAGCAGTTTCCCCGGGACGGAAAGGTACGAGCAGTACTTC,-,-,TRBJ2-7,TRBV28
CASSQRTDTQYF,TGTGCCAGCAGCCAGAGAACAGATACGCAGTATTTT,-,-,TRBJ2-3,TRBV14
CASSLSLVGSTEAFF,TGTGCCAGCAGTTTGAGCCTGGTAGGGTCCACTGAAGCTTTCTTT,-,-,TRBJ1-1,TRBV28
CASSSWTGGTEAFF,TGTGCCAGCAGCTCCTGGACGGGCGGCACTGAGGCTTTCTTT,-,once,TRBJ1-1,TRBV13
CASSEEQGAYNEQFF,TGTGCCAGCAGTGAAGAACAGGGAGCTTACAATGAGCAGTTCTTC,-,-,TRBJ2-1,TRBV6-1
CASSEGTSGYNEQFF,TGCGCCAGCAGTGAAGGGACTAGCGGCTACAATGAGCAGTTCTTC,TRBD2,-,TRBJ2-1,TRBV10-2
CASSTGWGYEQYF,TGCGCCAGCAGCACGGGTTGGGGTTACGAGCAGTACTTC,-,-,TRBJ2-7,TRBV5-1
CAIRLGLSTREAFF,TGTGCCATCAGATTGGGTCTCTCTACCCGTGAAGCTTTCTTT,-,once,TRBJ1-1,TRBV10-3
CASSLQGVSGRLGDTQYF,TGCGCCAGCAGCTTACAGGGGGTTAGCGGGAGGCTTGGAGATACGCAGTATTTT,TRBD2,-,TRBJ2-3,TRBV5-1
CASSPDRRGETQYF,TGTGCCAGCAGCCCGGACAGACGGGGGGAGACCCAGTACTTC,-,-,TRBJ2-5,TRBV5-4
CASSFFSGQGAEQYF,TGCGCCAGCAGCTTTTTTTCGGGACAGGGCGCCGAGCAGTACTTC,TRBD1,-,TRBJ2-7,TRBV5-1
CASSGTGGRYEQYF,TGTGCCAGCAGTGGAACAGGGGGCCGGTACGAGCAGTACTTC,TRBD1,-,TRBJ2-7,TRBV6-6
CAKQDRATGETQYF,TGTGCTAAGCAGGACAGGGCGACCGGGGAGACCCAGTACTTC,TRBD1,-,TRBJ2-5,TRBV2
CASSLGLTSYEQYF,TGTGCCAGCAGCTTAGGACTAACCTCCTACGAGCAGTACTTC,-,-,TRBJ2-7,TRBV13
CASSLVGQAPGPQHF,TGTGCCAGCAGCCTAGTCGGGCAGGCTCCCGGGCCCCAGCATTTT,-,-,TRBJ1-5,TRBV7-8
CASSVALSGGEQFF,TGTGCCAGCAGCGTAGCTTTGAGTGGTGGGGAGCAGTTCTTC,-,-,TRBJ2-1,TRBV9
CASSQEVHSGANVLTF,TGCGCCAGCAGCCAAGAGGTGCACTCTGGGGCCAACGTCCTGACTTTC,-,-,TRBJ2-6,TRBV4-3
CASSVGTGSGYGYTF,TGTGCCAGCAGCGTAGGGACAGGGTCTGGCTATGGCTACACCTTC,TRBD1,-,TRBJ1-2,TRBV9
CAISEWTGNYGYTF,TGTGCCATCAGTGAGTGGACAGGGAACTATGGCTACACCTTC,TRBD1,-,TRBJ1-2,TRBV10-3
CAWRRNTEAFF,TGTGCCTGGAGACGGAACACTGAAGCTTTCTTT,-,-,TRBJ1-1,TRBV30
CASRPPGTPGNEQFF,TGTGCCAGCCGCCCTCCGGGGACCCCCGGGAATGAGCAGTTCTTC,-,-,TRBJ2-1,TRBV11-2
CASSKLRDSLAHKGTFF,TGTGCCAGCAGTAAACTCCGGGACAGCTTGGCCCATAAAGGGACTTTCTTT,TRBD1,-,TRBJ1-1,TRBV28
CASSGYVPHYEQYF,TGCGCCAGCAGTGGGTATGTACCCCACTACGAGCAGTACTTC,-,-,TRBJ2-7,TRBV10-2
CASSPSAEAIRNTQYF,TGTGCCAGCAGTCCCTCCGCTGAAGCAATCAGGAATACGCAGTATTTT,-,-,TRBJ2-3,TRBV28
CASSPPTGTYEQYF,TGTGCCAGCTCACCACCGACAGGGACCTACGAGCAGTACTTC,TRBD1,-,TRBJ2-7,TRBV18
CASSYGRAPSGYTF,TGTGCCAGCAGCTATGGCCGGGCTCCCTCCGGCTACACCTTC,-,-,TRBJ1-2,TRBV13
CSVAVGQSTEAFF,TGCAGCGTTGCTGTAGGTCAGAGCACTGAAGCTTTCTTT,-,few,TRBJ1-1,TRBV29-1
CASSLDSGSGNTIYF,TGTGCCAGCAGCTTGGACTCCGGCTCTGGAAACACCATATATTTT,-,-,TRBJ1-3,TRBV6-6
CASSFSPGGVGYGYTF,TGTGCCAGCAGTTTCTCCCCGGGGGGGGTTGGGTATGGCTACACCTTC,-,-,TRBJ1-2,TRBV27
CASSVGLAESTDTQYF,TGTGCCAGCAGCGTAGGACTAGCGGAGAGCACAGATACGCAGTATTTT,TRBD2,few,TRBJ2-3,TRBV9
CASSGGSSWTGELFF,TGTGCCAGTAGTGGAGGGAGTAGTTGGACCGGGGAGCTGTTTTTT,-,once,TRBJ2-2,TRBV19
CASSPGTVSGENEQFF,TGCGCCAGCAGCCCCGGGACGGTGTCTGGAGAGAATGAGCAGTTCTTC,-,-,TRBJ2-1,TRBV5-1